This TCR beta chain was recorded in a study of CD8+ T cells in alopecia areata. The treatment here: oral pan-JAK inhibitor, 5-10 mg twice daily. The V gene's germline CDR1 is SGDLS and CDR2 YYNGEE. V gave up 0 bases and J gave up 4 bases, with 7 bases separating them. This CDR3 is 13 amino acids long. cDNA serving as the sequencing template came from extracted, reverse transcribed RNA. Measured with immunoSEQ multiplex PCR; TCRdb has only the in-frame clones, and not every one. Of around 170,000 clones listed, 40% to 65% are singletons. Of note for this clone: The same CDR3 can be traced to other DNA sequences in this sample.

The source is a human donor with alopecia areata. This chain uses TRBV9 with TRBJ1-1, with D tentatively TRBD1 (5 bases). Sequenced here: CD8+ T cells sorted from blood, sampled at roughly week 52, from a patient treated with tofacitinib. The CDR3 protein is CASSVGGRTEAFF. CDR3 bases: TGTGCCAGCAGCGTAGGGGGACGCACTGAAGCTTTCTTT. Complete variable domain (other parts from reference TRBV9 and TRBJ1-1): DSGVTQTPKHLITATGQRVTLRCSPRSGDLSVYWYQQSLDQGLQFLIQYYNGEERAKGNILERFSAQQFPDLHSELNLSSLELGDSALYFCASSVGGRTEAFFGQGTRLTVV.